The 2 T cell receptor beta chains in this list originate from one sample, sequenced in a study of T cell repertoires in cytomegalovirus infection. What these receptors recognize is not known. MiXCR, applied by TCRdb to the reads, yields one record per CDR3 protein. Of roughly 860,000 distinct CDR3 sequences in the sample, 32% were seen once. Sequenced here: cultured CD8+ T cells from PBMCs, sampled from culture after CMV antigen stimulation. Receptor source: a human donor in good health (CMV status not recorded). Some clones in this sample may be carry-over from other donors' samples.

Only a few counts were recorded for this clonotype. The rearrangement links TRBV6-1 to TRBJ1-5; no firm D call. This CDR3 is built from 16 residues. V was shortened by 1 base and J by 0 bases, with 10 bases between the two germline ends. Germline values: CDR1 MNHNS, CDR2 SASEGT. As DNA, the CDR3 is TGTGCCAGCAGTGAAGTGGGCAGCTTTAGCAATCAGCCCCAGCATTTT. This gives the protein CASSEVGSFSNQPQHF.

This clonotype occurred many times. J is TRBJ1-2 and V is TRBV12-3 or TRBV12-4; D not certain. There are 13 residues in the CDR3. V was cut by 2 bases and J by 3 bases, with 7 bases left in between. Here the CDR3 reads CASSLRGYYGYTF. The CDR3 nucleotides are TGTGCCAGCAGTTTACGCGGCTACTATGGCTACACCTTC.